This TCR beta chain originates from a study of a mutant IDH1 vaccine in newly diagnosed glioma. Germline V lookup: CDR1 SEHNR, CDR2 FQNEAQ (reference sequence). Trimming took 5 bases from V and 1 from J, leaving 11 bases between them. The CDR3 contains 14 residues. The time point denotes: baseline, week 1 (first vaccination visit). The treatment is: pre-vaccination baseline after standard-of-care therapy. This clone has only one observation. TCRdb's table, derived via immunoSEQ multiplex PCR, lists solely in-frame clones and lacks some. In the table there are tens of thousands of clones, about 80% of which are singletons.

Material: PBMCs, obtained from a glioma patient treated with radiotherapy, temozolomide or both. The sequence was obtained from a man aged 35 to 55 with glioma. Some clones in this sample may be carry-over from other donors' samples. The chain is built from TRBV7-9 and TRBJ2-5; D is tentatively TRBD1 or TRBD2 (5 bases each). The chain's CDR3 is CASSPTGAQETQYF. The DNA for the CDR3 is TGTGCCAGCAGCCCAACCGGGGCCCAAGAGACCCAGTACTTC.